The T cell receptor (beta chain) under discussion was sequenced for a study of molecular identifiers for immune sequencing clone quantification. Study-level points and caveats: Highly expanded clone sizes could be underestimated by identical TCR molecules that share a barcode.

The CDR3 totals 15 residues. Trimming removed 5 bases at V and 7 bases at J, with 21 bases between. MiXCR, run by TCRdb on the PCR reads, gives a single entry per CDR3 protein. The sample records about 300,000 distinct CDR3 sequences, around 21% being singletons. This clonotype has more than one count but fewer than ten. What it binds is unknown. Sequencing was performed on naive CD8+ T cells from blood, with Jurkat cell RNA spiked in. Noted subset: FACS-sorted CD8+CD4-CCR7+CD45RA+ naive T cells. This TCR derives from a human donor in good health. Some libraries in this study had Jurkat cell RNA spiked in. The chain has TRBV12-3 or TRBV12-4 and TRBJ2-7, with a tentative D call TRBD2 (6 bases). CDR3 sequence (DNA): TGTGCCAGCAGTCCCTCGGGACTGAGAGGCAGGGAGCAGTACTTC. As protein: CASSPSGLRGREQYF.